The next 13 T cell receptor beta chains were all read from a single sample in a study of shared clonotypes between healthy human individuals. CD45RO-negative, CCR7-selected cells formed the naive CD8 fraction, which excluded terminally differentiated effector memory CD45RA+ cells. TCRdb keeps only in-frame clones here, not all; method: immunoSEQ multiplex PCR. This table has about 820,000 clones, 80% to 95% appearing once. Sequencing was carried out using naive CD8+ T cells sorted from blood. The source is a man aged 25 to 40 in good health.

The chain recombines TRBV25-1 with TRBJ2-7, with 10 nucleotides matching TRBD2. Germline V gives CDR1 MGHDK, CDR2 SYGVNS. The CDR3 runs to 17 residues. The junction had 11 bases not matched to a gene; V was cut back by 2 bases and J by 4 bases. The CDR3 is CASSELTKREGRYEQYF. The CDR3 DNA is TGTGCCAGCAGTGAACTTACAAAGCGGGAGGGCCGATACGAGCAGTACTTC.

In its sample, this clone was seen once. The V gene is TRBV9, the J gene TRBJ2-7, with no clear D. Germline loops: CDR1 SGDLS, CDR2 YYNGEE. The length of the CDR3 is 16 residues. Between the trimmed V and J ends, which lost 0 bases and 3 bases, there was a span of 16 bases. The CDR3 DNA reads as TGTGCCAGCAGCGTAGGAGACGCATCCACCGGCTACGAGCAGTACTTC. The encoded protein is CASSVGDASTGYEQYF.

V and J are TRBV5-6 and TRBJ1-2, with TRBD1 identical over 7 bases. Germline V gene data show CDR1 as SGHDT and CDR2 as YYEEEE. Trimming took 0 bases from V and 4 from J; bases not matched to a gene: 6. The CDR3 spans 15 residues. CDR3 amino acids: CASSLVIGGSYGYTF. In DNA form, the CDR3 reads TGTGCCAGCAGCTTGGTGATAGGGGGCTCCTATGGCTACACCTTC.

The CDR3 DNA is TGTGCCAGCAGTTACGACCGATACACTGAAGCTTTCTTT. It is translated as CASSYDRYTEAFF. The chain carries TRBV6-6 and TRBJ1-1; D call uncertain. This CDR3 spans 13 amino acids. CDR1 and CDR2 (germline): MNHNY, SVGAGI (reference sequence). Deletions cut 2 bases from V and 3 bases from J, with 7 bases between.

As concerns this clone: The junction does not match germline at one end; this may be a read error. Other DNA sequences within the sample encode an identical CDR3. The chain joins TRBV7-9 to TRBJ2-7, with D perhaps matching TRBD1 (6 bases). Germline CDR1 and CDR2: SEHNR and FQNEAQ (reference sequence). The CDR3 is 13 amino acids. CDR3 nucleotides: TGTGCCAGCAGTTTAGGACAGATCTACGAGCAGTACTTC. Its protein is CASSLGQIYEQYF.

The chain uses TRBV4-3 and TRBJ1-1, with a weak D call TRBD1 (5 bases). Trimming cost V 4 bases and J 1 base, with 19 bases left between them. The CDR3 runs 17 residues. In germline, CDR1 is LGHNA, CDR2 YSLEER. For the CDR3, the DNA is TGCGCCAGCAGCCCGAAGTGGGGCACCAGGAGGAACACTGAAGCTTTCTTT. Amino acid sequence: CASSPKWGTRRNTEAFF.

This clone was picked up one time. The rearrangement uses TRBV19 and TRBJ2-7; no reliable D call. Germline CDR1 LNHDA, CDR2 SQIVND (reference sequence). Trimming took 8 bases from V and 4 from J, leaving 24 bases between them. The CDR3 has 16 amino acids. CDR3: CASRPPDRLWGYEQYF. DNA of the CDR3: TGTGCCAGTCGCCCACCCGATCGTCTATGGGGATACGAGCAGTACTTC.

This clone was counted a single time. The CDR3, as DNA: TGTGCCAGCAGTTTGTCGAGTTGGTTCGATGAGCAGTTCTTC. Protein: CASSLSSWFDEQFF. The V and J genes are TRBV27 and TRBJ2-1; D is uncertain. V lost 3 bases and J 8 bases, leaving 14 bases between the germline ends. Germline V gene data show CDR1 as MNHEY and CDR2 as SMNVEV (reference sequence). The length of the CDR3 is 14 residues.

Here the CDR3 DNA reads TGTGCCATCAGTGAGTCGGAAGCAGGCCGCTCCTACGAGCAGTACTTC. Its translation: CAISESEAGRSYEQYF. V is TRBV10-3 and J is TRBJ2-7, with D unclear. V was trimmed by 0 bases and J by 0 bases, leaving 12 bases between them. The CDR3 has 16 residues. The V gene's germline CDR1 is ENHRY and CDR2 SYGVKD.

V is TRBV6-1 and J is TRBJ1-1; 8 nucleotides align to TRBD1. Germline V lookup: CDR1 MNHNS, CDR2 SASEGT. J was trimmed by 3 bases and V by 1 base; bases with no gene match: 4. There are 15 residues in the CDR3. The CDR3 protein is CASSEVTGEYTEAFF. DNA for the CDR3: TGTGCCAGCAGTGAAGTGACAGGGGAGTACACTGAAGCTTTCTTT.

On this clone itself: In the same sample, other DNA sequences code for this CDR3. V is TRBV19 and J is TRBJ2-2; TRBD2 matches 14 bases. The CDR3 is 16 residues long. Germline lookup yields CDR1 LNHDA and CDR2 SQIVND (reference sequence). V lost 5 bases and J lost 5; bases outside the gene matches: 4. For the CDR3, the DNA is TGTGCCAGTAGTCCCTGGACTAGCGGGGGGACCGGGGAGCTGTTTTTT. This encodes CASSPWTSGGTGELFF.

This clone was seen a single time. The chain couples TRBV7-9 to TRBJ2-2; 7 bases align to TRBD1. The CDR3 consists of 16 residues. The germline V gene encodes CDR1 SEHNR and CDR2 FQNEAQ (reference sequence). V dropped 5 bases and J dropped 1; count of bases not matched to a gene: 7. The chain's CDR3 is CASSHPGTVNTGELFF. CDR3 nucleotide sequence: TGTGCCAGCAGCCACCCCGGGACAGTGAACACCGGGGAGCTGTTTTTT.

This clone was seen only once. V usage is TRBV2 and J usage is TRBJ2-1, with D perhaps TRBD2 (6 bases). V lost 3 bases and J 8 bases, leaving 14 bases between the germline ends. Germline CDR1 and CDR2: SNHLY and FYNNEI. This CDR3 has 14 amino acids. The CDR3 is CASSDGGGSDEQFF. The CDR3 nucleotides read TGTGCCAGCAGTGACGGTGGGGGGTCGGATGAGCAGTTCTTC.